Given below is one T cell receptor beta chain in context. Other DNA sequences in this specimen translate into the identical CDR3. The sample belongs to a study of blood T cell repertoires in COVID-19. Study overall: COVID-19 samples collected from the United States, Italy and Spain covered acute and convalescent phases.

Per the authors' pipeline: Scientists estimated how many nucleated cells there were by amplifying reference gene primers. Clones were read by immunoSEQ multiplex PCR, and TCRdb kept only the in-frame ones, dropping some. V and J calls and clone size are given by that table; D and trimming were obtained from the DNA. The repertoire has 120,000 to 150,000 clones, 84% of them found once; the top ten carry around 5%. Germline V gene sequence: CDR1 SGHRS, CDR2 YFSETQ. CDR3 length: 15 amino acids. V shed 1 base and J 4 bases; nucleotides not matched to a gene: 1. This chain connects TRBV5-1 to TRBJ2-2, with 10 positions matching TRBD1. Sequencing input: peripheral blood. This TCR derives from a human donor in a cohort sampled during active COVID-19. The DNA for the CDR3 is TGCGCCAGCAGCTTGAGGACAGGGGGCACCGGGGAGCTGTTTTTT. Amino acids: CASSLRTGGTGELFF.